This passage covers 21 T cell receptor beta chains from one sample sequenced in a study of tumor-infiltrating lymphocytes in oesophageal squamous cell carcinoma. From the PCR reads, TCRdb called clonotypes with MiXCR, one entry per CDR3 protein. Of about 24,000 distinct CDR3 sequences listed, more than 35% were seen once; the top ten hold less than 30%. Sequenced input: esophageal tumor tissue. The receptors here all came from a male donor with esophageal squamous cell carcinoma.

Comments on this clonotype: The conserved closing phenylalanine or tryptophan is absent in this CDR3, likely reflecting a read error. The limits of the CDR3 on the DNA are not certain, so only TCRdb's listed CDR3 is given. The rearrangement joins TRBV7-6 to TRBJ2-6; the table names TRBD1, a call not compared with the DNA. The CDR3 is made up of 15 amino acids, end residues included. Germline CDR1 and CDR2: SGHVS and FNYEAQ. Here the CDR3 reads CASSPTGGYEQYFGA.

The gene calls are TRBV5-1 and TRBJ2-4; no reliable D call. Near its end, the DNA agrees better with TRBJ2-1, so the J call may be wrong. CDR3 length: 13 amino acids. CDR1 and CDR2 (germline): SGHRS, YFSETQ. The CDR3 region is CASSPPSYNEQFF. The DNA for the CDR3 is TGCGCCAGCAGCCCACCCTCGTACAATGAGCAGTTCTTC.

The chain links TRBV6-1 to TRBJ2-4; D possibly corresponds to TRBD1 (5 bases). Matching the DNA end better, TRBJ1-2 makes the J call doubtful. This CDR3 comprises 13 residues. Germline V CDR1 and CDR2: MNHNS, SASEGT. CDR3 nucleotides: TGTGCCAGCAGACAGGACACCTCCTATGGCTACACCTTC. It codes for CASRQDTSYGYTF.

This clonotype has ten or more counts. The chain joins TRBV10-3 to TRBJ2-1; 10 bases line up with TRBD1. Germline CDR1 ENHRY, CDR2 SYGVKD. V shed 0 bases and J 2 bases; nucleotides not matched to a gene: 1. There are 16 residues in the CDR3. CDR3 DNA sequence: TGTGCCATCAGTGAGTCCGGACAGGGGGCCTACAATGAGCAGTTCTTC. Protein sequence: CAISESGQGAYNEQFF.

This clonotype has a count of ten or more. V is TRBV28 and J is TRBJ1-5; possibly TRBD1 for D (5 bases). The CDR3 spans 15 residues. V gave up 0 bases and J gave up 1 base, with 7 bases separating them. Germline CDR1 is MDHEN and CDR2 is SYDVKM. This CDR3 reads CASSLWAGSNQPQHF. CDR3 nucleotides: TGTGCCAGCAGTTTATGGGCAGGGAGCAATCAGCCCCAGCATTTT.

In its sample, this clonotype was seen many times. This sequence joins TRBV6-1 and TRBJ1-5; unclear D gene. Germline loops: CDR1 MNHNS, CDR2 SASEGT. CDR3 length: 13 residues. V gave up 7 bases and J gave up 3 bases, with 10 bases separating them. CDR3 region: CASISGYNQPQHF. CDR3 nucleotides: TGTGCCAGCATATCGGGTTACAATCAGCCCCAGCATTTT.

The sample holds many counts of this clonotype. The chain joins TRBV2 to TRBJ2-1; TRBD2 agrees at 12 bases. CDR1 and CDR2 from the germline V gene are SNHLY and FYNNEI. The CDR3 extends over 16 amino acids. J lost 9 bases, V lost 6 bases, and 12 bases had no gene match. The CDR3 region is CASRDASGGAWTEQFF. DNA for the CDR3: TGTGCCAGCAGGGATGCTAGCGGGGGGGCCTGGACTGAGCAGTTCTTC.

This clonotype is labeled medium-sized. The gene calls are TRBV7-2 and TRBJ2-3; D not resolved. The CDR3 is made up of 12 amino acids. Trimming pared 5 bases from V and 2 bases from J, leaving 5 bases between. Germline CDR1 is SGHTA and CDR2 is FQGNSA. The CDR3 sequence: CASSHYTDTQYF. CDR3 DNA sequence: TGTGCCAGCAGCCACTACACAGATACGCAGTATTTT.

This clonotype has a count of ten or more. This chain connects TRBV28 to TRBJ2-1, with D possibly matching TRBD1 (6 bases). V lost 6 bases to trimming and J lost 9 bases, with 21 bases between them. Germline CDR1 is MDHEN and CDR2 is SYDVKM. The CDR3 totals 15 residues. Here the CDR3 reads CASREEGTNWGEQFF. The CDR3 DNA reads as TGTGCCAGCAGGGAAGAGGGGACAAACTGGGGTGAGCAGTTCTTC.

The chain carries TRBV7-2 and TRBJ2-3; TRBD2 agrees at 8 bases. Germline trimming cut 1 base from V and 1 base from J; bases unmatched to any gene: 4. Germline-derived CDR1 and CDR2 are SGHTA and FQGNSA. The CDR3 covers 16 residues. The CDR3 sequence is CASSLVTGRGTDTQYF. For the CDR3, the DNA is TGTGCCAGCAGCTTAGTTACCGGGAGGGGCACAGATACGCAGTATTTT.

This clonotype has only a few counts. This chain uses TRBV11-1 with TRBJ2-7; either TRBD1 or TRBD2 may supply D (5 bases each). The closer fit of TRBJ2-1 to the DNA end suggests the J call may be wrong. The CDR3 is 16 amino acids. CDR1 is SGHAT, CDR2 FQDESV, per germline (reference sequence). The CDR3 loop reads CASSFWGRTQMGEQFF. In nucleotides, the CDR3 is TGTGCCAGCAGCTTCTGGGGACGTACACAAATGGGTGAGCAGTTCTTC.

The CDR3: CASSRVGANPRETQYF. CDR3 DNA sequence: TGTGCCAGCAGCCGGGTGGGGGCCAACCCCCGAGAGACCCAGTACTTC. The chain recombines TRBV7-3 with TRBJ2-5, with D possibly being TRBD1 (6 bases). CDR3 length: 16 amino acids. The germline V gene encodes CDR1 SGHTA and CDR2 FQGTGA. The germline V and J ends were trimmed by 5 bases and 4 bases, with 20 bases remaining between them.

As concerns this clonotype: Since the CDR3 does not end with the conserved phenylalanine or tryptophan, this likely comes from a read error. Because the CDR3's place on the DNA is in doubt, the DNA is left out and the CDR3 is given as listed by TCRdb. The V and J genes are TRBV5-6 and TRBJ2-7; the table's D call TRBD1 went unverified against the DNA. The CDR3 totals 19 residues, both ends included. Looked up from germline, CDR1 is SGHDT and CDR2 is YYEEEE. CDR3 sequence: CASSFPPPTGDRYGYTFGS.

The V gene is TRBV6-1, the J gene TRBJ2-7; D not certain. The DNA end lines up better with TRBJ2-4; the J call may be wrong. In germline, CDR1 is MNHNS, CDR2 SASEGT. This CDR3 is 11 amino acids long. DNA of the CDR3: TGTGCCAGCAGTGAAAGCCGCATTCAGTACTTC. Protein: CASSESRIQYF.

This clonotype appeared many times. The chain combines TRBV6-1 with TRBJ2-3; TRBD1 matches 8 bases. Germline CDR1 and CDR2: MNHNS and SASEGT. The CDR3 has 16 amino acids. With 0 bases clipped from V and 3 bases from J, the junction kept 5 bases outside the gene matches. Here the CDR3 reads CASSEAITGGTDTQYF. For the CDR3, the DNA is TGTGCCAGCAGTGAAGCGATAACAGGGGGGACAGATACGCAGTATTTT.

This clonotype showed up just a few times. The chain joins TRBV7-3 to TRBJ2-1; a possible D gene is TRBD2 (7 bases). Germline V lookup: CDR1 SGHTA, CDR2 FQGTGA. The CDR3 contains 16 residues. V lost 5 bases to trimming and J lost 2 bases, with 16 bases between them. Written as DNA, the CDR3 is TGTGCCAGCAGCCCAATGGGAGGGGGTACCTACAATGAGCAGTTCTTC. Its protein product is CASSPMGGGTYNEQFF.

This clonotype occurred many times. This chain connects TRBV2 to TRBJ2-3, with 8 bases that match TRBD2. V gave up 6 bases and J gave up 0 bases; unmatched junction bases: 5. There are 15 residues in the CDR3. Germline V gene lookup returns CDR1 SNHLY and CDR2 FYNNEI. CDR3 sequence: CASRIGGGSTDTQYF. The CDR3 DNA reads as TGTGCCAGCAGAATCGGGGGGGGAAGCACAGATACGCAGTATTTT.

The chain combines TRBV6-1 with TRBJ2-7, with D hard to call. The DNA end favors TRBJ2-5, so the J call may be wrong. Germline CDR1 reads MNHNS; CDR2 reads SASEGT. The CDR3 length is 12 residues. In nucleotides, the CDR3 is TGTGCCAGCAGTGAAGTAGGAGAGACCCAGTACTTC. The encoded protein is CASSEVGETQYF.

This chain uses TRBV7-2 with TRBJ1-2; no reliable D call. Germline V gene lookup returns CDR1 SGHTA and CDR2 FQGNSA. The V gene lost 1 base and the J gene lost 5 bases, with 5 bases spanning the gap. This CDR3 has 12 residues. CDR3 sequence reads: CASSLDGYGYTF. For the CDR3, the DNA is TGTGCCAGCAGCTTAGATGGGTATGGCTACACCTTC.

This clonotype ranks as medium-sized. This sequence joins TRBV7-6 and TRBJ2-4; no clear D. The CDR3 totals 14 residues. Trimming took off 5 bases at V and 9 bases at J, with 17 bases between the two ends. Germline CDR1 is SGHVS and CDR2 is FNYEAQ. The CDR3 region is CASSPGLPLGIQYF. CDR3 coding DNA: TGTGCCAGCAGCCCGGGTTTGCCTTTGGGCATTCAGTACTTC.

This clonotype was seen repeatedly, ten times or more. The rearrangement uses TRBV7-3 and TRBJ1-2, with 10 bases lining up with TRBD1. Germline CDR1 and CDR2: SGHTA and FQGTGA. The CDR3 runs 15 residues. The V segment lost 2 bases and the J segment 8 bases; nucleotides outside the gene matches: 8. CDR3 region: CASSLGRGQGEGYTF. CDR3 nucleotides: TGTGCCAGCAGCTTAGGACGAGGACAGGGGGAAGGCTACACCTTC.